This record concerns one T cell receptor (beta chain) sequence. This sample is part of a study of patients and donors after allogeneic stem cell transplantation. This CDR3 contains 16 residues. Germline CDR1 ENHRY, CDR2 SYGVKD. Deletions cut 0 bases from V and 3 bases from J, with 12 bases between. TCRdb processed the RT-PCR reads anew with MiXCR; each CDR3 protein has one entry. The table includes 70,000 or so distinct CDR3 sequences, less than 30% detected once. The TCR was taken from a human donor who was either an allogeneic HSCT recipient or a stem cell or donor lymphocyte infusion donor (not recorded which). It is not recorded whose cells these are; they may come from a transplant donor. The specimen sequenced was blood, either unsorted or a sorted T cell fraction (not recorded which). This chain links TRBV10-3 with TRBJ1-5; TRBD1 is a possible D gene (5 bases). CDR3: CAISESAGRNNQPQHF. The CDR3 bases are TGTGCCATCAGTGAGTCCGCGGGACGGAACAATCAGCCCCAGCATTTT.